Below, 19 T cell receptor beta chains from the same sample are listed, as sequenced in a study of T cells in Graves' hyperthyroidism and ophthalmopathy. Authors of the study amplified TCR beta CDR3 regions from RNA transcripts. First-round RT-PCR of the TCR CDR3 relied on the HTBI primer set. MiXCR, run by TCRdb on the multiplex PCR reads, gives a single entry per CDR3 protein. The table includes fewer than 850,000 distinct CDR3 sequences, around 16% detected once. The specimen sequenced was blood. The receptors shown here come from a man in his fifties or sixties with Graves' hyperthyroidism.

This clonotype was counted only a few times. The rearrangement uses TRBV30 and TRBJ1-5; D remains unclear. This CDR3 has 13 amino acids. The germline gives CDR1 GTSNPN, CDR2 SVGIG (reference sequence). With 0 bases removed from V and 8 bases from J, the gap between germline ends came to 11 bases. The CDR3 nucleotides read TGTGCCTGGAGTGTGTACGGCGGGGAGCCCCAGCATTTT. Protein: CAWSVYGGEPQHF.

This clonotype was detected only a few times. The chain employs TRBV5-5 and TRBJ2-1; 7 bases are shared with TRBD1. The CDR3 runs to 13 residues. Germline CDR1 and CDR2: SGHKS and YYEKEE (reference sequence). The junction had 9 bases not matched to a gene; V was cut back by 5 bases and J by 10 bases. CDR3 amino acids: CASSLGTVSEQFF. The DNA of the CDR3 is TGTGCCAGCAGTTTAGGGACAGTCAGCGAGCAGTTCTTC.

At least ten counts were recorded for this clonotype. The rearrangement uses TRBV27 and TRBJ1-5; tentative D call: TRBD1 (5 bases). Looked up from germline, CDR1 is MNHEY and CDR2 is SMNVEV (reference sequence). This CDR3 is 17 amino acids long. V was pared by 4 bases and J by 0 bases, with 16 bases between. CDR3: CASSWYGGPNSNQPQHF. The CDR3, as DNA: TGTGCCAGCAGTTGGTACGGGGGACCGAATAGCAATCAGCCCCAGCATTTT.

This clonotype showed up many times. CDR3 nucleotides: TGTGCCAGCGCATCAGGGGTGTATGGCTACACCTTC. It specifies CASASGVYGYTF. The chain is built from TRBV12-3 or TRBV12-4 and TRBJ1-2, with a weak D call TRBD1 (6 bases). The CDR3 runs 12 residues. Trimming pared 8 bases from V and 5 bases from J, leaving 12 bases between.

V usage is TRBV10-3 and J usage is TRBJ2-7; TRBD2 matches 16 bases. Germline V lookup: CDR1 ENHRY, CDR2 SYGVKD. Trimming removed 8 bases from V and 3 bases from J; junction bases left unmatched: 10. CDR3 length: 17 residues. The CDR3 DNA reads TGTGCCATCGGTGGGACTAGCGGGAGGGCTACCAGCTACGAGCAGTACTTC. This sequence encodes CAIGGTSGRATSYEQYF.

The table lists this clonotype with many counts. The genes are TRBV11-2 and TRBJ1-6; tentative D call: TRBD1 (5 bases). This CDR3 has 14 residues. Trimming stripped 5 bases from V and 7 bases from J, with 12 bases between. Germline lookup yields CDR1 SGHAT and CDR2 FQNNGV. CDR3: CASSETGLNSPLHF. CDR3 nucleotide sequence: TGTGCCAGCAGCGAAACAGGCCTAAATTCACCCCTCCACTTT.

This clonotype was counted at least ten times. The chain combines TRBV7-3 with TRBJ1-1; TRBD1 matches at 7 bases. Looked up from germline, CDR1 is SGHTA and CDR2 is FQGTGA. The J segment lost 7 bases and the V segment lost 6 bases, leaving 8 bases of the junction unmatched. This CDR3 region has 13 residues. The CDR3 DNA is TGTGCCAGCAGGTCCCACAGGGGTGGTGAAGCTTTCTTT. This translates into CASRSHRGGEAFF.

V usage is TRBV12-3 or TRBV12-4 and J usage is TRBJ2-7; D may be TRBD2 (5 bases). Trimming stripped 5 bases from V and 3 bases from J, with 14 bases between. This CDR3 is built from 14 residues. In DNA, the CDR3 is TGTGCCAGCAGTCTTGAGTCCGGGAACTACGAGCAGTACTTC. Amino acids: CASSLESGNYEQYF.

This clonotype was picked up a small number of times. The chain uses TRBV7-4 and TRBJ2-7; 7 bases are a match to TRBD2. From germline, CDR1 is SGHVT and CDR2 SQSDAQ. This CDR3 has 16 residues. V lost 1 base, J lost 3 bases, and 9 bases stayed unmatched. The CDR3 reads CASSLVASGKNYEQYF. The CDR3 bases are TGTGCCAGCAGCTTAGTAGCTAGCGGAAAGAACTACGAGCAGTACTTC.

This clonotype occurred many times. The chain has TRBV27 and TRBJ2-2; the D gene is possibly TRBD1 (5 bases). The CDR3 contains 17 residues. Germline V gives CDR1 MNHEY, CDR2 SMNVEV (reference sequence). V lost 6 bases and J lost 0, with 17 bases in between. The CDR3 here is CASSSRGTYANTGELFF. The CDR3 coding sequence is TGTGCCAGCAGCTCAAGGGGCACTTACGCGAACACCGGGGAGCTGTTTTTT.

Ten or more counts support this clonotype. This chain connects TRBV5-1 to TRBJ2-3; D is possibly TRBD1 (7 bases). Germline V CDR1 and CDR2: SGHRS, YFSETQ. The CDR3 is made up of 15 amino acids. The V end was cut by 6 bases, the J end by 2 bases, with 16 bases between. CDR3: CASKIRGVSTDTQYF. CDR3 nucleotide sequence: TGCGCCAGCAAAATCAGGGGGGTCTCCACAGATACGCAGTATTTT.

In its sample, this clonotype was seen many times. CDR3 amino acids: CANHLPRTDHYEQYF. CDR3 DNA: TGTGCCAACCACCTGCCTCGGACAGACCACTACGAGCAGTACTTC. This sequence joins TRBV2 and TRBJ2-7, with D possibly TRBD1 on 6 matching bases. The length of the CDR3 is 15 residues. Germline CDR1 and CDR2: SNHLY and FYNNEI. V was cut by 10 bases and J by 3 bases, with 22 bases left in between.

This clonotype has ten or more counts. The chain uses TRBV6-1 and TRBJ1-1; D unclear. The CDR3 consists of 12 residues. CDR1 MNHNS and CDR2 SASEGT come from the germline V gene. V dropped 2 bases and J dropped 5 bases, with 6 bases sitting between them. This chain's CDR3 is CASSEKKTEAFF. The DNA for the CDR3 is TGTGCCAGCAGTGAAAAGAAAACTGAAGCTTTCTTT.

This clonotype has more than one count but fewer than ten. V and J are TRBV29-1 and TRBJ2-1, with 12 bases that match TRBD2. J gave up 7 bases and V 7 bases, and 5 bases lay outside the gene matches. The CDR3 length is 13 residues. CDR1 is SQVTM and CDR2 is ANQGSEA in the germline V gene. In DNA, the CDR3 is TGCAGCGCCCGGACTAGCGGGGTTAATGAGCAGTTCTTC. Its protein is CSARTSGVNEQFF.

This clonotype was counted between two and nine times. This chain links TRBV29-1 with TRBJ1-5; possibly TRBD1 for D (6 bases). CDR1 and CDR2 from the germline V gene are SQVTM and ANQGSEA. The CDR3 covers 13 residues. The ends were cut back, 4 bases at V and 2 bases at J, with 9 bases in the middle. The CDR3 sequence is CSVVPGGNQPQHF. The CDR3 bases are TGCAGCGTTGTGCCAGGGGGCAATCAGCCCCAGCATTTT.

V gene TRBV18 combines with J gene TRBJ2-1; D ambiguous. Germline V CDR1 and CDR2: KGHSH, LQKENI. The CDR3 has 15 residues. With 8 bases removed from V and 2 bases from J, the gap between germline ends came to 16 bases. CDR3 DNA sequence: TGTGCCAGCACGAAGGAAACGGGCACCTACAATGAGCAGTTCTTC. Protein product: CASTKETGTYNEQFF. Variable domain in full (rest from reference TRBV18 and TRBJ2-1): NAGVMQNPRHLVRRRGQEARLRCSPMKGHSHVYWYRQLPEEGLKFMVYLQKENIIDESGMPKERFSAEFPKEGPSILRIQQVVRGDSAAYFCASTKETGTYNEQFFGPGTRLTVL.

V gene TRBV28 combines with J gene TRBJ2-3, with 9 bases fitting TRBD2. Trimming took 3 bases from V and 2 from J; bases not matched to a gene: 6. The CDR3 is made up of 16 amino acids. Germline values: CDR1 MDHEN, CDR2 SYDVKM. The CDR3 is CASSFPSGDLTDTQYF. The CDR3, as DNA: TGTGCCAGCAGTTTCCCTAGCGGGGACCTCACAGATACGCAGTATTTT.

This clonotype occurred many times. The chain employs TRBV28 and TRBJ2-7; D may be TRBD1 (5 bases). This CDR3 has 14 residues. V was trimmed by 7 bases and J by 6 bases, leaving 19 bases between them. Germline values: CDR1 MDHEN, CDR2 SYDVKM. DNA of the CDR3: TGTGCCAGCACCTCGTCTTCTAGGGGCGCCGAGCAGTACTTC. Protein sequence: CASTSSSRGAEQYF.

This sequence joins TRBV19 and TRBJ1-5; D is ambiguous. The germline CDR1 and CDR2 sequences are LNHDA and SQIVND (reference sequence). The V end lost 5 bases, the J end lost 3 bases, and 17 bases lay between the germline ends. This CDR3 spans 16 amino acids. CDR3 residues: CASSLLEFGNNQPQHF. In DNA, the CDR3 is TGTGCCAGTAGTCTACTTGAGTTTGGCAACAATCAGCCCCAGCATTTT.